The 28 T cell receptor beta chains reported below all come from one sample, sequenced in a study of blood T cells in healthy people across ages (dated by TCRdb to the mid-2010s). The library was made by 5' RACE. Data came from an Illumina HiSeq 2500. A second about 7 to 12 cycle PCR used a sample-barcoded 5' primer and a J-beta primer mix. TCRdb reprocessing: public reads trimmed at Q25 with fastp, clones called with MiXCR, in-frame beta chains kept. Rows are unified per CDR3 protein, each entry keeping the most common DNA and genes. Present in this sample are over 500,000 distinct CDR3 sequences, over 25% of which were seen just once. Approximately 3.5% of the sample is in the top ten clones. This sample also belongs to another study, concerning T cells of mothers and their children.

Sequencing used blood. These receptors all stem from a boy between 2 and 10 years old in good health.

This rearrangement joins TRBV7-6 to TRBJ2-1, with D unresolved. The germline V and J ends were trimmed by 5 bases and 2 bases, with 16 bases remaining between them. CDR1 is SGHVS and CDR2 is FNYEAQ in the germline V gene. This CDR3 is built from 16 residues. CDR3 coding DNA: TGTGCCAGCAGCCGTCCTCAGGCGGCCACCTACAATGAGCAGTTCTTC. This gives the protein CASSRPQAATYNEQFF. The entire variable domain, with the rest obtained from reference TRBV7-6 and TRBJ2-1, is as follows: GAGVSQSPRYKVTKRGQDVALRCDPISGHVSLYWYRQALGQGPEFLTYFNYEAQQDKSGLPNDRFSAERPEGSISTLTIQRTEQRDSAMYRCASSRPQAATYNEQFFGPGTRLTVL.

The rearrangement joins TRBV11-3 to TRBJ1-5; maybe TRBD1 (5 bases). CDR1 and CDR2 (germline): SGHNT, YENEEA. The CDR3 length is 17 residues. Trimming pared 3 bases from V and 0 bases from J, leaving 15 bases between. CDR3 amino acids: CASSFPWGDGSNQPQHF. CDR3 DNA sequence: TGTGCCAGCAGCTTCCCATGGGGGGACGGTAGCAATCAGCCCCAGCATTTT.

This clonotype was detected ten times or more. The rearrangement uses TRBV27 and TRBJ2-7; 8 nucleotides line up with TRBD2. The CDR3 has 14 residues. Germline loops: CDR1 MNHEY, CDR2 SMNVEV (reference sequence). The J segment lost 3 bases and the V segment lost 6 bases, leaving 7 bases of the junction unmatched. CDR3 in DNA: TGTGCCAGCAGCATAGCGGGATCAAACTACGAGCAGTACTTC. Amino acid sequence: CASSIAGSNYEQYF.

CDR3 region: CSVWESGLKDIQYF. For the CDR3, the DNA is TGCAGTGTTTGGGAGTCGGGACTGAAGGACATTCAGTACTTC. The chain carries TRBV20-1 and TRBJ2-4; D might be TRBD2 (6 bases). CDR3 size: 14 residues. CDR1 is DFQATT and CDR2 is SNEGSKA in the germline V gene (reference sequence). Trimming removed 7 bases at V and 8 bases at J, with 21 bases between.

The sample holds many counts of this clonotype. The J gene is TRBJ2-5, the V gene TRBV12-3 or TRBV12-4, with TRBD2 identical over 7 bases. Near its end, the DNA agrees better with TRBJ2-7, so the J call may be wrong. This CDR3 has 14 amino acids. The DNA for the CDR3 is TGTGCCAGCAGCGATTTCGGACTAGGCTACGAGCAGTACTTC. It yields the protein CASSDFGLGYEQYF.

V and J are TRBV2 and TRBJ2-5, with unresolved D. Germline CDR1 is SNHLY and CDR2 is FYNNEI. V lost 7 bases to trimming and J lost 0 bases, with 9 bases between them. This CDR3 has 13 residues. The CDR3 region is CASNREYQETQYF. The CDR3 bases are TGTGCCAGCAATCGAGAGTACCAAGAGACCCAGTACTTC.

This clonotype was observed a handful of times. J is TRBJ2-1 and V is TRBV6-2 or TRBV6-3, with 9 bases lining up with TRBD2. The CDR3 sequence is 15 residues long. J gave up 6 bases and V 7 bases, and 10 bases lay outside the gene matches. CDR1 is MNHEY and CDR2 is SVGEGT in the germline V gene. CDR3 bases: TGTGCCAGCACCTTAGCGGGAGACGGGTCCAATGAGCAGTTCTTC. Amino acids: CASTLAGDGSNEQFF.

This clonotype was counted only a few times. This sequence joins TRBV24-1 and TRBJ2-7; D perhaps matches TRBD1 (5 bases). Deletions cut 8 bases from V and 6 bases from J, with 13 bases between. Germline lookup yields CDR1 KGHDR and CDR2 SFDVKD. There are 12 residues in the CDR3. CDR3 coding DNA: TGTGCCACCATACCAGGGTTCGGCGAGCAGTACTTC. This codes for CATIPGFGEQYF.

The V and J genes are TRBV6-2 or TRBV6-3 and TRBJ1-5; no clear D. Germline CDR1 and CDR2: MNHEY and SVGEGT. This CDR3 spans 16 amino acids. The V and J ends lost 0 bases and 2 bases respectively, with 11 bases between them. The CDR3 here is CASSYSNQIGNQPQHF. The CDR3 DNA sequence: TGTGCCAGCAGTTACTCGAATCAGATAGGCAATCAGCCCCAGCATTTT.

This rearrangement joins TRBV7-2 to TRBJ2-3; possible D gene TRBD2, 7 bases. Trimming took 1 base from V and 0 from J, leaving 14 bases between them. CDR1 is SGHTA and CDR2 is FQGNSA in the germline V gene. This CDR3 has 17 residues. The CDR3 region is CASSLGIGGGSTDTQYF. CDR3 bases: TGTGCCAGCAGCTTAGGGATAGGGGGGGGGAGCACAGATACGCAGTATTTT.

This clonotype occurred a few times. The chain couples TRBV20-1 to TRBJ2-1; TRBD2 agrees at 10 bases. The V gene's germline CDR1 is DFQATT and CDR2 SNEGSKA (reference sequence). This CDR3 comprises 14 residues. V lost 5 bases, J lost 5 bases, and 6 bases stayed unmatched. The CDR3 nucleotides are TGCAGTGCTTTGACTAGCGGGTTCCACAATGAGCAGTTCTTC. It specifies CSALTSGFHNEQFF.

V usage is TRBV6-5 and J usage is TRBJ1-5; D uncertain. Between the trimmed V and J ends, which lost 2 bases and 7 bases, there was a span of 9 bases. Germline V gene sequence: CDR1 MNHEY, CDR2 SVGAGI. The CDR3 extends over 13 amino acids. The CDR3 coding sequence is TGTGCCAGCAGTTACGAGTTTGGGCAGCCCCAGCATTTT. Protein: CASSYEFGQPQHF.

This clonotype turned up a few times. The rearrangement uses TRBV4-2 and TRBJ2-1; the D gene is possibly TRBD2 (6 bases). V lost 4 bases to trimming and J lost 6 bases, with 16 bases between them. CDR3 length equals 15 residues. CDR1 is LGHNA, CDR2 YNFKEQ, per germline. CDR3 nucleotide sequence: TGTGCCAGCAGCCCGGGGCGGGATCCGGCCAATGAGCAGTTCTTC. The encoded protein is CASSPGRDPANEQFF.

The CDR3 region is CASSFGKGSYEQYF. The DNA of the CDR3 is TGTGCCAGCAGCTTCGGTAAGGGATCCTACGAGCAGTACTTC. This sequence joins TRBV5-4 and TRBJ2-7; D remains ambiguous. The CDR3 consists of 14 residues. V was trimmed by 2 bases and J by 1 base, leaving 10 bases between them. Germline V lookup: CDR1 SGHNT, CDR2 YYREEE (reference sequence).

This clonotype has at least ten counts. The chain combines TRBV29-1 with TRBJ2-1; the match to TRBD2 covers 9 bases. CDR1 is SQVTM, CDR2 ANQGSEA, per germline. J gave up 0 bases and V 6 bases, and 3 bases lay outside the gene matches. The CDR3 contains 14 residues. The CDR3 DNA is TGCAGCGTGACTAGCGGAGCCTCCTACAATGAGCAGTTCTTC. This gives the protein CSVTSGASYNEQFF.

The chain couples TRBV6-7 to TRBJ2-7; D is ambiguous. TRBV6-7 is recorded as an ORF, its role being uncertain. V lost 0 bases and J 4 bases, leaving 10 bases between the germline ends. The CDR3 consists of 14 residues. For the CDR3, the DNA is TGTGCCAGCAGTTACTCGAATTGGTCGTACGAGCAGTACTTC. As protein: CASSYSNWSYEQYF.

This chain links TRBV29-1 with TRBJ2-5, with 7 bases matching TRBD2. Trimming took 3 bases from V and 5 from J; bases not matched to a gene: 6. This CDR3 region has 13 residues. Per germline, CDR1 SQVTM and CDR2 ANQGSEA. The CDR3 sequence: CSVESPSGETQYF. As DNA, the CDR3 is TGCAGCGTTGAGTCCCCTAGCGGCGAGACCCAGTACTTC.

This clonotype has only a few counts. V gene TRBV20-1 combines with J gene TRBJ1-5; tentative D call: TRBD1 (6 bases). V lost 3 bases and J 2 bases, leaving 8 bases between the germline ends. CDR3 length equals 13 residues. In germline, CDR1 is DFQATT, CDR2 SNEGSKA (reference sequence). The CDR3 protein is CSASQGRNQPQHF. In DNA, the CDR3 is TGCAGTGCTAGCCAGGGGCGCAATCAGCCCCAGCATTTT.

This clonotype appeared a few times. The rearrangement links TRBV7-3 to TRBJ1-2; weak D call: TRBD1 (6 bases). V was clipped by 5 bases and J by 7 bases, with 17 bases between them. The CDR3 totals 14 residues. Germline V CDR1 and CDR2: SGHTA, FQGTGA. The CDR3 region has the DNA TGTGCCAGCAGCCCTATGGCAGGGGCAGGTGGCTACACCTTC. It translates to CASSPMAGAGGYTF.

This chain joins TRBV20-1 and TRBJ2-7; 10 bases fit TRBD1. The CDR3 is made up of 13 amino acids. V lost 4 bases, J lost 4 bases, and 4 bases stayed unmatched. Germline values: CDR1 DFQATT, CDR2 SNEGSKA (reference sequence). The CDR3 nucleotides are TGCAGTGCTATCCCGGGACAGGGGTACGAGCAGTACGTC. Translated, it gives CSAIPGQGYEQYV.

The chain is built from TRBV6-5 and TRBJ2-3; D call uncertain. Trimming took off 2 bases at V and 2 bases at J, with 11 bases between the two ends. This CDR3 is 15 amino acids long. The germline V gene encodes CDR1 MNHEY and CDR2 SVGAGI. Here the CDR3 DNA reads TGTGCCAGCAGTTACGGGCCCCTTACCACAGATACGCAGTATTTT. It encodes CASSYGPLTTDTQYF.

This clonotype was detected only a few times. The chain uses TRBV30 and TRBJ2-5, with TRBD2 matching 7 bases. Per germline, CDR1 GTSNPN and CDR2 SVGIG (reference sequence). After removal of 2 bases from V and 5 bases from J, the junction contained 5 bases not matched to a gene. The CDR3 is made up of 13 amino acids. The CDR3: CAWSLGLDETQYF. The CDR3, as DNA: TGTGCCTGGAGTCTAGGACTAGACGAGACCCAGTACTTC.

There are a few counts of this clonotype. This chain connects TRBV9 to TRBJ2-1; TRBD2 matches 15 bases. Germline V gene lookup returns CDR1 SGDLS and CDR2 YYNGEE. CDR3 length: 17 residues. J gave up 6 bases and V 3 bases, and 7 bases lay outside the gene matches. The CDR3 DNA reads as TGTGCCAGCAGCGCGCGCCGGGGACTAGCGGGAGGCAATGAGCAGTTCTTC. It encodes CASSARRGLAGGNEQFF.

The chain couples TRBV29-1 to TRBJ2-5; 7 nucleotides align to TRBD2. The closer fit of TRBJ2-7 to the DNA end suggests the J call may be wrong. The germline V gene encodes CDR1 SQVTM and CDR2 ANQGSEA. This CDR3 has 16 amino acids. In nucleotides, the CDR3 is TGCAGCGTTGACGGGGGTACCTGGGGGGGACCCTACGAGCAGTACTTC. This sequence encodes CSVDGGTWGGPYEQYF.

The genes are TRBV5-1 and TRBJ2-3; 11 bases align to TRBD2. This CDR3 comprises 16 residues. Germline assignment: CDR1 SGHRS and CDR2 YFSETQ. Unmatched junction bases numbered 6, after V lost 5 bases and J lost 1 base. CDR3: CASSSASGGRTDTQYF. CDR3 sequence (DNA): TGCGCCAGCAGTTCAGCTAGCGGGGGGCGCACAGATACGCAGTATTTT.

The rearrangement joins TRBV9 to TRBJ2-7, with 7 bases fitting TRBD1. This CDR3 contains 15 residues. Losses at the gene ends were 2 bases for V and 5 bases for J; bases not matched to a gene: 10. In germline, CDR1 is SGDLS, CDR2 YYNGEE. CDR3 sequence: CASSVEGAFDDEQYF. Here the CDR3 DNA reads TGTGCCAGCAGCGTCGAGGGGGCGTTCGACGACGAGCAGTACTTC.

The V call is TRBV5-6, the J call TRBJ2-5; unclear D gene. The last part of the DNA fits TRBJ2-7 better; the J call may be wrong. Germline-derived CDR1 and CDR2 are SGHDT and YYEEEE. The length of the CDR3 is 15 residues. In nucleotides, the CDR3 is TGTGCCAGCAGCTCAGGTAAAGTTTACTCCTACGAGCAGTACTTC. Protein sequence: CASSSGKVYSYEQYF.

The chain recombines TRBV4-3 with TRBJ2-7, with D perhaps TRBD1 (6 bases). The germline V gene encodes CDR1 LGHNA and CDR2 YSLEER. V lost 1 base, J lost 2 bases, and 12 bases lay in between. This CDR3 contains 15 residues. The CDR3 DNA reads as TGCGCCAGCAGCCAAGGCAGGGGCCCCACCTACGAGCAGTACTTC. Amino acid sequence: CASSQGRGPTYEQYF.